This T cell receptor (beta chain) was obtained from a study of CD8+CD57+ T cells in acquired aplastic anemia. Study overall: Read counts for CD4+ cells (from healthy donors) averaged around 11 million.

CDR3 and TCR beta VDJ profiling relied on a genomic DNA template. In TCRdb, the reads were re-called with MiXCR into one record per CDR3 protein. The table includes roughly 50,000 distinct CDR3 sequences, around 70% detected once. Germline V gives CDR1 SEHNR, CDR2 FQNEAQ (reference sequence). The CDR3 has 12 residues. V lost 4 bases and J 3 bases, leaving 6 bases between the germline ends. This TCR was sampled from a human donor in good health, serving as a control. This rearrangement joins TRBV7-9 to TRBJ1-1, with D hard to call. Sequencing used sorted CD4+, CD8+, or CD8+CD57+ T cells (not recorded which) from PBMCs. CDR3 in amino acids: CASSSGYTEAFF. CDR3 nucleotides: TGTGCCAGCAGCTCGGGGTACACTGAAGCTTTCTTT.